This T cell receptor (beta chain) originates from a study of T cells after posttransplantation cyclophosphamide. Overall study results and limits: TRB overlap between skin or GI tissue T cells and blood was limited.

About this clone: Its target is not known.

V lost 6 bases, J lost 2 bases, and 17 bases lay in between. There are 15 residues in the CDR3. The V gene's germline CDR1 is SGHRS and CDR2 YFSETQ. Profiling relied on immunoSEQ multiplex PCR, and the TCRdb table lists in-frame clones only, not all of them. The top ten hold around 6.5% of the sample, which has 25,000 or so clones, approximately 85% seen once. This sequence joins TRBV5-1 and TRBJ2-5, with D perhaps matching TRBD2 (6 bases). This clonotype originated in a woman in her sixties with a blood cancer, CMV-positive, and with a related stem cell donor. The sequenced material came from PBMCs. As DNA, the CDR3 is TGCGCCAGCACCCTGGGAGGAGCGGCACAAGAGACCCAGTACTTC. Its protein is CASTLGGAAQETQYF. Full variable domain (outside the CDR3, taken from reference TRBV5-1 and TRBJ2-5): KAGVTQTPRYLIKTRGQQVTLSCSPISGHRSVSWYQQTPGQGLQFLFEYFSETQRNKGNFPGRFSGRQFSNSRSEMNVSTLELGDSALYLCASTLGGAAQETQYFGPGTRLLVL.